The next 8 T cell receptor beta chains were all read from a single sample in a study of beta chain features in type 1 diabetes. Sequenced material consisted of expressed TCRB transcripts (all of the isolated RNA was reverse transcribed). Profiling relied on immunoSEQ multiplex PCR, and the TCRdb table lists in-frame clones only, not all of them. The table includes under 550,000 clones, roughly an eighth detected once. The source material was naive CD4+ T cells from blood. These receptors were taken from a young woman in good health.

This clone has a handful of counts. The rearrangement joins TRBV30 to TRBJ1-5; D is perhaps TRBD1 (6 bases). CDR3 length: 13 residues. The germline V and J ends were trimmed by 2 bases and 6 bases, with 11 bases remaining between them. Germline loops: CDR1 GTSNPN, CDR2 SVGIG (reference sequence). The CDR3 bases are TGTGCCTGGAGTCTCAGGGGAACTCAGCCCCAGCATTTT. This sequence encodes CAWSLRGTQPQHF.

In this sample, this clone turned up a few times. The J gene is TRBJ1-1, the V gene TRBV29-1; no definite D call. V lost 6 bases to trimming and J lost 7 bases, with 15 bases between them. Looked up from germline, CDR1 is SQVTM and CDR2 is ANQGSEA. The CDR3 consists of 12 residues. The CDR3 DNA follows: TGCAGCGTCGGAAAGGCTACCAATGAAGCTTTCTTT. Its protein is CSVGKATNEAFF.

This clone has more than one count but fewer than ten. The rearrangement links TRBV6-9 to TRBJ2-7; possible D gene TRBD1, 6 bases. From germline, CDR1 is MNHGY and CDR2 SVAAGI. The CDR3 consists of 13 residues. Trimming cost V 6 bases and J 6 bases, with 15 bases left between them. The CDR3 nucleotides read TGTGCCAGCAGCCGTCCCCAGGGGCCCGAGCAGTACGTC. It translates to CASSRPQGPEQYV.

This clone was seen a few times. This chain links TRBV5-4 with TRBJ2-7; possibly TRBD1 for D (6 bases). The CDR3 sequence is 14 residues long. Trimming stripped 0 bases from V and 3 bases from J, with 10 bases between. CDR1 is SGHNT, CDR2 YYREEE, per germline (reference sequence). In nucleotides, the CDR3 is TGTGCCAGCAGCTTGGACAGGGTCGACTACGAGCAGTACTTC. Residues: CASSLDRVDYEQYF.

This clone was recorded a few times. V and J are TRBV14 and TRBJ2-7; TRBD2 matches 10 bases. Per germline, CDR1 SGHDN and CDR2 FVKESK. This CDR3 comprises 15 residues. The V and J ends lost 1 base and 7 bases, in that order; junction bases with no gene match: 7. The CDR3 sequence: CASSQAAGGWREQYF. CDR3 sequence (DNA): TGTGCCAGCAGCCAAGCAGCGGGAGGGTGGAGAGAGCAGTACTTC.

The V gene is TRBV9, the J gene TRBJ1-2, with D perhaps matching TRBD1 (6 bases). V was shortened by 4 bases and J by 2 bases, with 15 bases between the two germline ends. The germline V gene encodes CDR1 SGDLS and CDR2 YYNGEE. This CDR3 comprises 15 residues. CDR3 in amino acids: CASSPQTGVNYGYTF. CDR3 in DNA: TGTGCCAGCAGCCCACAGACAGGAGTCAACTATGGCTACACCTTC.

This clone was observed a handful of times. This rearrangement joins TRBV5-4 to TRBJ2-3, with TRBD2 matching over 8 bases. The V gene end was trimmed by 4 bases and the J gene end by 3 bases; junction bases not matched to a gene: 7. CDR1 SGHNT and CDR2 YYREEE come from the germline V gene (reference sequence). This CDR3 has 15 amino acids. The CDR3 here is CASSTSGSTTDTQYF. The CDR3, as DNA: TGTGCCAGCAGCACCAGCGGGAGTACAACAGATACGCAGTATTTT.

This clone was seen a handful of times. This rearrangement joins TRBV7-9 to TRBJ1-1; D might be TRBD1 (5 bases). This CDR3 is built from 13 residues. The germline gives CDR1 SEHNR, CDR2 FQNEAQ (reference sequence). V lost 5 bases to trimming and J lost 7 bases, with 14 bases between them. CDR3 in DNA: TGTGCCAGCAGCCCCTCGGGGCAGAGTGAAGCTTTCTTT. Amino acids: CASSPSGQSEAFF.